A single sample is the source of the 5 T cell receptor beta chains below, sequenced in a study of lymphopenia after photon versus proton radiotherapy. Libraries were prepared by immunoSEQ multiplex PCR; TCRdb keeps only in-frame clonotypes and omits some of them. This table holds about 58,000 clones, roughly 83% found once. The material was peripheral blood, obtained from a patient treated with proton-based radiotherapy. These receptors came from a man aged 60 to 75 with pancreatic cancer.

The chain employs TRBV29-1 and TRBJ1-1; TRBD1 agrees at 7 bases. Germline assignment: CDR1 SQVTM and CDR2 ANQGSEA. J gave up 1 base and V 3 bases, and 2 bases lay outside the gene matches. The CDR3 totals 13 residues. CDR3 loop: CSVEGQSNTEAFF. CDR3 bases: TGCAGCGTTGAGGGACAGTCGAACACTGAAGCTTTCTTT.

The V gene is TRBV28, the J gene TRBJ2-5; D unclear. V lost 7 bases to trimming and J lost 5 bases, with 14 bases between them. The length of the CDR3 is 13 residues. CDR1 and CDR2 from the germline V gene are MDHEN and SYDVKM. The CDR3 is CASTSSAWETQYF. CDR3 DNA: TGTGCCAGCACCTCATCGGCGTGGGAGACCCAGTACTTC.

This chain uses TRBV11-1 with TRBJ2-2, with TRBD2 as a possible D gene (6 bases). Germline V gene sequence: CDR1 SGHAT, CDR2 FQDESV (reference sequence). The CDR3 totals 16 residues. V lost 2 bases and J 6 bases, leaving 16 bases between the germline ends. The CDR3 loop is CASSLIYGGRAGELFF. CDR3 DNA sequence: TGTGCCAGCAGCTTAATCTACGGGGGTCGGGCCGGGGAGCTGTTTTTT.

This chain connects TRBV7-2 to TRBJ2-1, with TRBD2 matching over 10 bases. Germline CDR1 SGHTA, CDR2 FQGNSA. V lost 2 bases to trimming and J lost 0 bases; unmatched junction nucleotides: 7. The CDR3 has 18 residues. CDR3 region: CASSLSLAGASSYNEQFF. CDR3 DNA: TGTGCCAGCAGCTTATCGCTAGCGGGGGCGAGCTCCTACAATGAGCAGTTCTTC.

The chain recombines TRBV11-3 with TRBJ2-3, with a tentative D call TRBD2 (6 bases). The CDR3 has 16 amino acids. Germline V gene sequence: CDR1 SGHNT, CDR2 YENEEA. Trimming pared 5 bases from V and 0 bases from J, leaving 15 bases between. The CDR3 sequence: CASSQAGWGSTDTQYF. In DNA form, the CDR3 reads TGTGCCAGCAGCCAGGCGGGGTGGGGAAGCACAGATACGCAGTATTTT.